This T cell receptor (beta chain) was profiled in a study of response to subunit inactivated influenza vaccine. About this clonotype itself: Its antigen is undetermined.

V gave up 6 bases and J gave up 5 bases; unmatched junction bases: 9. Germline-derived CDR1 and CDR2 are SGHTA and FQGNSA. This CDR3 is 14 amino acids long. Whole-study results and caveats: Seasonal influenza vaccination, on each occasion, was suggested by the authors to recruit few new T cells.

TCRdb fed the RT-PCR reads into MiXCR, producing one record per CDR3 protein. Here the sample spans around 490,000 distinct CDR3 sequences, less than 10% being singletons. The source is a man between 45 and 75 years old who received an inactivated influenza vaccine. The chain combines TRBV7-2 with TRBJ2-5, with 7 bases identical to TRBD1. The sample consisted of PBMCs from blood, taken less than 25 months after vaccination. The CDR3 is CASSQTGVGETQYF. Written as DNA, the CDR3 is TGTGCCAGCAGTCAAACAGGGGTCGGGGAGACCCAGTACTTC.